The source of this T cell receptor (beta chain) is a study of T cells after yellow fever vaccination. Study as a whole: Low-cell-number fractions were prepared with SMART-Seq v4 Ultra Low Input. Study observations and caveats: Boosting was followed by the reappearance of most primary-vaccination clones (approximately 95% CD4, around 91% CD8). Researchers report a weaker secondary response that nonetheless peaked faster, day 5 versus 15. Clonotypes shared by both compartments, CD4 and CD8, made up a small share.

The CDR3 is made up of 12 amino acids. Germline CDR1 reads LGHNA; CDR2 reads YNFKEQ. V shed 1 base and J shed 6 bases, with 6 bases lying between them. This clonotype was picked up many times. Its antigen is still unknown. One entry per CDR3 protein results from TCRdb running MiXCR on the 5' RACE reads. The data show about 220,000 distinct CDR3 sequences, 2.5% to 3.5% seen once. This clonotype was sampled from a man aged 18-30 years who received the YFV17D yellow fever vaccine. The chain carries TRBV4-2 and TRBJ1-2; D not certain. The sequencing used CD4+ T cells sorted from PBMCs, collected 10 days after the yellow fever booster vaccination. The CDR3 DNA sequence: TGTGCCAGCAGCCAAGTCGGGGATGGCTACACCTTC. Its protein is CASSQVGDGYTF.